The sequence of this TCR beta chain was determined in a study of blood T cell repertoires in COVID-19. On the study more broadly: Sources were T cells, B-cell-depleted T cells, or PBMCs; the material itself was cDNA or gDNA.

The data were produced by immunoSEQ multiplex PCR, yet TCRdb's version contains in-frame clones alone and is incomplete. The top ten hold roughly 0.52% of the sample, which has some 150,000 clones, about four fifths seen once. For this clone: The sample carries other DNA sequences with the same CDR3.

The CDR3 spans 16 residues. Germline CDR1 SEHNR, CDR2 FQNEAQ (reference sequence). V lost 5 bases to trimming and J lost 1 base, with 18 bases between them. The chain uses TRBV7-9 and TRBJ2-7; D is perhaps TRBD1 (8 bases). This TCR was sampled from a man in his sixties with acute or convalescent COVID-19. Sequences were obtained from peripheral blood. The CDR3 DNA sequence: TGTGCCAGCAGCCCAGGACTAGGACAGGGTTCCTACGAGCAGTACTTC. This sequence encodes CASSPGLGQGSYEQYF.